This T cell receptor (beta chain) was recorded in a study of cytomegalovirus exposure and HLA in healthy donors. Study-level background: The 120 or so validation repertoires used the same platform as the 666 first-cohort repertoires, a later analysis reported.

Concerning this clone: No antigen is known for it.

CDR1 GTSNPN and CDR2 SVGIG come from the germline V gene (reference sequence). The CDR3 runs 15 residues. The trim removed 8 bases at V and 8 bases at J, leaving 15 bases unmatched. The assay was immunoSEQ multiplex PCR, and TCRdb's table has in-frame clones only and misses some. The sample has roughly 70,000 clones, about 95% seen once. Whole-study findings and limits: Rarity marked most TCR sequences, yet some public TCRs occurred in many donors. Investigators reported fewer than 200 TCR beta chains as tied to cytomegalovirus.

The source is a man younger than 35 in good health and CMV-seronegative. The rearrangement uses TRBV30 and TRBJ1-4; 9 nucleotides agree with TRBD1. The sample taken for sequencing was PBMCs. This chain's CDR3 is CARNGAGTGNEKLFF. The CDR3, as DNA: TGTGCCAGAAACGGAGCCGGGACAGGGAACGAAAAACTGTTTTTT.